Sequencing of this T cell receptor (beta chain) was carried out in a study of T cell responses to AZD1222 COVID-19 vaccine. Study information: Analyses pooled second doses at about 4 or about 12 weeks.

Unmatched junction bases numbered 6, after V lost 5 bases and J lost 9 bases. Germline lookup yields CDR1 SGHNT and CDR2 YENEEA. The CDR3 is 14 amino acids. Data came from immunoSEQ multiplex PCR; TCRdb stores just in-frame clones and leaves some out. The sample records approximately 140,000 clones, roughly 91% being singletons. Findings of the study overall: The donor cohort was predominantly white British with a female majority, and clonal diversity may have been underestimated. Reports say nearly half of spike-specific TCRs go after unmutated variant regions.

This clone occurred a few times. Its antigen is not identified. This clonotype was obtained from an adult in good health. The rearrangement links TRBV11-3 to TRBJ2-1; 11 nucleotides align to TRBD2. Sequencing used peripheral blood, obtained on day 0 of AZD1222 vaccination. The DNA for the CDR3 is TGTGCCAGCAGCCCCCTAGCGGGAGGTTCTGAGCAGTTCTTC. Translated: CASSPLAGGSEQFF.